One and the same sample provided the 13 T cell receptor beta chains below, sequenced in a study of T-cell memory formation after mild COVID-19. TCRdb re-analysed the 5' RACE reads in MiXCR, keeping a single row per CDR3 protein. Of about 360,000 distinct CDR3 sequences in the sample, roughly 14% are singletons; the top ten hold roughly a fifth. The sample taken for sequencing was PBMCs or a T cell subset sorted from them (not recorded which). These TCRs come from a man aged 18 to 29 who had mild COVID-19 (a few samples of this study predate the infection). Cell type and time point are not known.

Ten or more counts support this clonotype. The gene calls are TRBV4-3 and TRBJ2-1, with 8 nucleotides matching TRBD1. Trimming at V came to 3 bases and at J to 1 base, leaving 8 bases not matched to a gene. The CDR3 spans 17 residues. Per germline, CDR1 LGHNA and CDR2 YSLEER. The CDR3 region has the DNA TGCGCCAGCAGCCAGGGTGCAGGGGGCGCGTCCTACAATGAGCAGTTCTTC. This sequence encodes CASSQGAGGASYNEQFF.

A remark on this clonotype: A much larger clone differs by one base, so this may be a read error. The chain links TRBV7-3 to TRBJ1-5; TRBD1 is a possible D gene (5 bases). Per the germline V gene, CDR1 is SGHTA and CDR2 is FQGTGA. The germline V and J ends were trimmed by 1 base and 10 bases, with 11 bases remaining between them. The CDR3 contains 13 residues. The CDR3 region is CASSLRRGHPQHF. For the CDR3, the DNA is TGTGCCAGCAGCTTAAGGAGGGGTCATCCCCAGCATTTT.

This chain joins TRBV7-8 and TRBJ2-7, with D hard to call. Trimming cost V 0 bases and J 1 base, with 10 bases left between them. The CDR3 totals 15 residues. Germline-derived CDR1 and CDR2 are SGHVS and FQNEAQ. The CDR3 here is CASSLAVASSYEQYF. The DNA of the CDR3 is TGTGCCAGCAGCTTAGCGGTAGCCAGTTCCTACGAGCAGTACTTC.

This clonotype was counted only a few times. This rearrangement joins TRBV10-2 to TRBJ2-7, with 9 positions matching TRBD2. The length of the CDR3 is 18 residues. Germline assignment: CDR1 WSHSY and CDR2 SAAADI. J was trimmed by 0 bases and V by 0 bases; bases with no gene match: 9. CDR3 sequence reads: CASSESPSGVRSSYEQYV. The CDR3 nucleotides are TGCGCCAGCAGTGAGTCTCCTAGCGGGGTGAGAAGCTCCTACGAGCAGTACGTC.

This clonotype was observed a handful of times. This chain joins TRBV4-2 and TRBJ1-3, with D possibly being TRBD1 (5 bases). Germline CDR1 LGHNA, CDR2 YNFKEQ. The CDR3 consists of 17 residues. Trimming pared 0 bases from V and 4 bases from J, leaving 16 bases between. The CDR3 region is CASSQDPRQGLGNTIYF. CDR3 sequence (DNA): TGTGCCAGCAGCCAAGACCCGCGCCAGGGTCTAGGAAACACCATATATTTT.

This clonotype was picked up many times. The V and J genes are TRBV6-5 and TRBJ2-1, with 11 bases identical to TRBD1. V was clipped by 1 base and J by 6 bases; unmatched bases: 2. Germline CDR1 reads MNHEY; CDR2 reads SVGAGI. CDR3 size: 15 residues. CDR3 coding DNA: TGTGCCAGCAGTTACTGGGGGACAGGGGGCAATGAGCAGTTCTTC. This gives the protein CASSYWGTGGNEQFF.

The chain recombines TRBV20-1 with TRBJ1-4, with D tentatively TRBD1 (5 bases). CDR3 size: 13 residues. The germline CDR1 and CDR2 sequences are DFQATT and SNEGSKA (reference sequence). V lost 5 bases, J lost 3 bases, and 10 bases lay in between. This chain's CDR3 is CSALDTANEKLFF. The CDR3, as DNA: TGCAGTGCTTTGGACACGGCTAATGAAAAACTGTTTTTT.

This chain connects TRBV6-1 to TRBJ2-7; D remains ambiguous. The CDR3 is 12 amino acids. Deletions cut 2 bases from V and 3 bases from J, with 5 bases between. Germline V gene data show CDR1 as MNHNS and CDR2 as SASEGT. CDR3: CASSEQHYEQYF. CDR3 DNA sequence: TGTGCCAGCAGTGAACAACACTACGAGCAGTACTTC.

This clonotype was seen only a few times. The chain uses TRBV29-1 and TRBJ2-7; TRBD1 agrees at 9 bases. J lost 2 bases, V lost 0 bases, and 5 bases had no gene match. The germline V gene has CDR1 SQVTM and CDR2 ANQGSEA. The CDR3 is 15 amino acids. The CDR3: CSVEDKGQGPYEQYF. Here the CDR3 DNA reads TGCAGCGTTGAAGATAAGGGACAGGGACCCTACGAGCAGTACTTC.

This clonotype was counted between two and nine times. The rearrangement links TRBV5-1 to TRBJ2-4; TRBD1 is a possible D gene (5 bases). V was shortened by 1 base and J by 8 bases, with 16 bases between the two germline ends. Germline CDR1 and CDR2: SGHRS and YFSETQ. CDR3 length: 15 amino acids. The CDR3 region is CASSLRQGKAYIQYF. In DNA form, the CDR3 reads TGCGCCAGCAGCTTGCGGCAGGGAAAAGCGTACATTCAGTACTTC.

This clonotype has just a few counts. The chain carries TRBV15 and TRBJ1-5; TRBD1 aligns across 8 bases. V shed 3 bases and J 4 bases; nucleotides not matched to a gene: 5. Germline loops: CDR1 LNHNV, CDR2 YYDKDF (reference sequence). This CDR3 region has 15 residues. CDR3 sequence: CATSRTGVFNQPQHF. In DNA form, the CDR3 reads TGTGCCACCAGCAGGACAGGGGTATTTAATCAGCCCCAGCATTTT. Full variable domain (remainder filled in from reference TRBV15 and TRBJ1-5): DAMVIQNPRYQVTQFGKPVTLSCSQTLNHNVMYWYQQKSSQAPKLLFHYYDKDFNNEADTPDNFQSRRPNTSFCFLDIRSPGLGDTAMYLCATSRTGVFNQPQHFGDGTRLSIL.

This clonotype was observed many times. The rearrangement links TRBV7-2 to TRBJ2-7; D perhaps matches TRBD1 (5 bases). The ends were cut back, 5 bases at V and 5 bases at J, with 13 bases in the middle. Germline CDR1 reads SGHTA; CDR2 reads FQGNSA. The CDR3 contains 13 residues. The CDR3 reads CASSQDISHEQYF. The CDR3 nucleotides read TGTGCCAGCAGCCAGGACATTTCCCACGAGCAGTACTTC.

This clonotype was counted at least ten times. This rearrangement joins TRBV25-1 to TRBJ2-5; D remains ambiguous. The germline V and J ends were trimmed by 8 bases and 2 bases, with 3 bases remaining between them. CDR3 size: 10 residues. Germline lookup yields CDR1 MGHDK and CDR2 SYGVNS. CDR3 loop: CASGQETQYF. For the CDR3, the DNA is TGTGCCAGCGGGCAAGAGACCCAGTACTTC.